Described below is a single T cell receptor (beta chain) sequence and its context. Its target is unknown. Its ends do not fully match the called genes, so a read error is possible. The sample belongs to a study of blood T cells in healthy people across ages. Whole-study results and caveats: Roughly linearly, TCR beta diversity per million T cells fell as age increased.

The second PCR ran roughly 7 to 12 cycles with a sample-barcoded 5' primer and J-beta primers. Every cDNA was tagged by a template-switch adaptor with 12 random nucleotides. Each sample provided no less than 2.5 million CDR3-containing paired-end reads. In TCRdb, the 5' RACE reads were re-called with MiXCR into one record per CDR3 protein. The sample carries 1.5 million to 2 million distinct CDR3 sequences, about 31% recorded once. In terms of origin and age, donors were healthy Caucasian individuals from Russia aged about 6 to 90. This TCR came from a woman aged 25 to 39 in good health. The sequenced material came from blood.

The CDR3 DNA reads as TGCGCCAGCAGCCCGGAAGGGTTCTACGGGCAGTACTTC. This encodes CASSPEGFYGQYF. The genes are TRBV4-1 and TRBJ2-7, with D unresolved. The germline CDR1 and CDR2 sequences are MGHRA and YSYEKL. This CDR3 comprises 13 residues.